This T cell receptor beta chain comes out of a study of T cell responses to AZD1222 COVID-19 vaccine. Second doses were pooled across both intervals (about 4 or about 12 weeks). Profiling relied on immunoSEQ multiplex PCR, and the TCRdb table lists in-frame clones only, not all of them. The sample has roughly 150,000 clones, about 92% seen once. Overall study results and limits: A reported finding is that nearly half of spike-specific TCRs target unmutated variant regions. The CD4 TCRs associated with vaccination extended across spike and predominated at 160-218 and 743-854.

A remark on this clone: Its antigen is unidentified.

The TCR comes from an adult who received the AZD1222 COVID-19 vaccine. The sequenced sample was peripheral blood, obtained 28 days after the second AZD1222 dose.

The CDR3 nucleotides are TGTGCCACCTTAAAGGACGGGGGCCCAGATACGCAGTATTTT. This codes for CATLKDGGPDTQYF. The chain uses TRBV2 and TRBJ2-3; the D call may be TRBD1 or TRBD2 (6 bases each). The CDR3 spans 14 residues. Trimming pared 10 bases from V and 4 bases from J, leaving 18 bases between. Germline assignment: CDR1 SNHLY and CDR2 FYNNEI.